Below, 14 T cell receptor beta chains from the same sample are listed, as sequenced in a study of cytomegalovirus exposure and HLA in healthy donors. Primers for the PCR totalled 60 Vbeta and 13 Jbeta. Generated by immunoSEQ multiplex PCR, the TCRdb table keeps only in-frame clones and is missing some. The profile shows 210,000 or so clones, around 89% of them singletons. Specimen: PBMCs. These receptors were collected from a woman aged 18-29 years in good health and CMV-seronegative.

This clone was picked up one time. The chain recombines TRBV19 with TRBJ2-2; TRBD2 aligns across 8 bases. Germline V lookup: CDR1 LNHDA, CDR2 SQIVND (reference sequence). CDR3 length: 15 amino acids. Unmatched junction bases numbered 5, after V lost 4 bases and J lost 4 bases. The CDR3 nucleotides read TGTGCCAGTAGTACGGGAGGGGCGGTCACCGGGGAGCTGTTTTTT. Its translation: CASSTGGAVTGELFF.

The chain joins TRBV18 to TRBJ2-1, with D perhaps TRBD2 (7 bases). Deletions cut 5 bases from V and 3 bases from J, with 14 bases between. CDR3 length: 15 amino acids. Germline CDR1 and CDR2: KGHSH and LQKENI. DNA for the CDR3: TGTGCCAGCTCAAACGAGGGGGGGGGCTACAATGAGCAGTTCTTC. Encoded protein: CASSNEGGGYNEQFF.

V usage is TRBV9 and J usage is TRBJ1-3; D gene unclear. Trimming cost V 3 bases and J 0 bases, with 16 bases left between them. This CDR3 has 17 residues. The V gene's germline CDR1 is SGDLS and CDR2 YYNGEE. CDR3 in DNA: TGTGCCAGCAGCGCAACCGAGGGAGGAACCTCTGGAAACACCATATATTTT. This sequence encodes CASSATEGGTSGNTIYF.

The J gene is TRBJ1-5, the V gene TRBV10-3; D may be TRBD1 (6 bases). The CDR3 loop spans 17 amino acids. The V end lost 3 bases, the J end lost 3 bases, and 18 bases lay between the germline ends. Germline V gene sequence: CDR1 ENHRY, CDR2 SYGVKD. As DNA, the CDR3 is TGTGCCATCAGTGATCCTAGGGGGGGGCACAACAATCAGCCCCAGCATTTT. Encoded protein: CAISDPRGGHNNQPQHF.

Only one count was recorded for this clone. The rearrangement links TRBV4-1 to TRBJ2-1; D uncertain. Germline assignment: CDR1 MGHRA and CDR2 YSYEKL. The V gene lost 2 bases and the J gene lost 0 bases, with 8 bases spanning the gap. The CDR3 consists of 15 residues. CDR3 in DNA: TGCGCCAGCAGCCAAAGCGTGGGCTCCTACAATGAGCAGTTCTTC. It encodes CASSQSVGSYNEQFF.

A few counts support this clone. This chain connects TRBV7-9 to TRBJ1-4, with D perhaps matching TRBD1 (6 bases). The CDR3 is 14 amino acids. CDR1 and CDR2 from the germline V gene are SEHNR and FQNEAQ (reference sequence). V shed 1 base and J shed 8 bases, with 11 bases lying between them. As DNA, the CDR3 is TGTGCCAGCAGCTTAGGTGGGGGCCGGGAAAAACTGTTTTTT. Protein: CASSLGGGREKLFF.

The chain uses TRBV6-5 and TRBJ2-3, with 9 bases lining up with TRBD1. Germline V CDR1 and CDR2: MNHEY, SVGAGI. The CDR3 has 14 residues. The junction had 4 bases not matched to a gene; V was cut back by 6 bases and J by 3 bases. CDR3 protein: CASSPGTGTDTQYF. Written as DNA, the CDR3 is TGTGCCAGCAGCCCCGGGACAGGGACAGATACGCAGTATTTT.

The CDR3 region is CASSRSKTGGNEKLFF. The DNA for the CDR3 is TGCGCCAGCAGCCGGTCTAAGACAGGGGGAAATGAAAAACTGTTTTTT. The rearrangement uses TRBV4-3 and TRBJ1-4; 9 nucleotides agree with TRBD1. J lost 5 bases, V lost 4 bases, and 8 bases had no gene match. The CDR3 is 16 amino acids. Per germline, CDR1 LGHNA and CDR2 YSLEER.

The chain has TRBV5-4 and TRBJ1-2, with 10 nucleotides matching TRBD1. After removal of 3 bases from V and 8 bases from J, the junction contained 10 bases not matched to a gene. CDR3 length: 15 residues. Looked up from germline, CDR1 is SGHNT and CDR2 is YYREEE (reference sequence). The CDR3 loop reads CASSSPGQGTGGYTF. The CDR3 nucleotides are TGTGCCAGCAGCTCGCCGGGACAGGGGACAGGGGGCTACACCTTC.

V is TRBV7-2 and J is TRBJ1-1; TRBD1 agrees at 11 bases. V was pared by 3 bases and J by 1 base, with 13 bases of the junction left unmatched. The germline V gene encodes CDR1 SGHTA and CDR2 FQGNSA. The CDR3 has 19 residues. For the CDR3, the DNA is TGTGCCAGCAGCTTGTTGCCCGGGACAGGGGGGTCTGGGAACACTGAAGCTTTCTTT. As protein: CASSLLPGTGGSGNTEAFF.

V gene TRBV6-6 combines with J gene TRBJ2-5; D perhaps matches TRBD2 (6 bases). The germline V gene encodes CDR1 MNHNY and CDR2 SVGAGI (reference sequence). This CDR3 is 13 amino acids long. The V end lost 4 bases, the J end lost 2 bases, and 8 bases lay between the germline ends. The CDR3 bases are TGTGCCAGCAGTTTTGGGGGGCAAGAGACCCAGTACTTC. Translation: CASSFGGQETQYF.

The V call is TRBV15, the J call TRBJ2-5, with 10 bases that match TRBD2. V trimming: 0 bases; J trimming: 1 base; junction bases outside the gene matches: 5. Germline values: CDR1 LNHNV, CDR2 YYDKDF (reference sequence). CDR3 size: 17 residues. The CDR3 region is CATSRDPLAGTQETQYF. Here the CDR3 DNA reads TGTGCCACCAGCAGAGATCCACTAGCGGGAACCCAAGAGACCCAGTACTTC. Looking up the rest from reference TRBV15 and TRBJ2-5 gives the full variable domain: DAMVIQNPRYQVTQFGKPVTLSCSQTLNHNVMYWYQQKSSQAPKLLFHYYDKDFNNEADTPDNFQSRRPNTSFCFLDIRSPGLGDTAMYLCATSRDPLAGTQETQYFGPGTRLLVL.

The chain has TRBV30 and TRBJ1-2; a possible D gene is TRBD1 (6 bases). This CDR3 contains 12 residues. The germline V gene has CDR1 GTSNPN and CDR2 SVGIG (reference sequence). Trimming removed 8 bases at V and 4 bases at J, with 14 bases between. The DNA for the CDR3 is TGTGCCAGCAACAGGGCGTCCTATGGCTACACCTTC. Encoded protein: CASNRASYGYTF.

This rearrangement joins TRBV10-3 to TRBJ1-1, with no clear D. This CDR3 region has 13 residues. The ends were cut back, 8 bases at V and 0 bases at J, with 10 bases in the middle. The germline CDR1 and CDR2 sequences are ENHRY and SYGVKD. CDR3 in DNA: TGTGCCATCGAGGCCGGGGTGAACACTGAAGCTTTCTTT. This translates into CAIEAGVNTEAFF.